This T cell receptor (beta chain) was recovered during a study of shared clonotypes between healthy human individuals. The CDR3 is 16 residues long. V was shortened by 2 bases and J by 0 bases, with 11 bases between the two germline ends. Per germline, CDR1 KGHSH and CDR2 LQKENI. Clones were sequenced by immunoSEQ multiplex PCR, and TCRdb holds only the in-frame ones, with some missing. Of about 1 million clones listed, roughly 74% were seen once; the top ten hold approximately 0.5%. The TCR originated in a man between 18 and 29 years old in good health. Some clones in this sample may be carry-over from other donors' samples. The sequenced material came from memory CD4+ T cells from PBMCs. The subset denotes: CD45RA-negative fraction. The rearrangement uses TRBV18 and TRBJ2-1; D is perhaps TRBD2 (6 bases). CDR3 region: CASSPGSGSSYNEQFF. CDR3 coding DNA: TGTGCCAGCTCACCAGGTAGCGGAAGCTCCTACAATGAGCAGTTCTTC.